Listed below are T cell receptor beta chains from one sample, sequenced in a study of blood T cell repertoires in COVID-19. Measured with immunoSEQ multiplex PCR; TCRdb has only the in-frame clones, and not every one. The sample consists of around 94,000 clones, 78% of them appearing once. Source material: peripheral blood. The receptor set was obtained from a man in his fifties or sixties with active or convalescent COVID-19. CDR3s include the opening cysteine and the closing phenylalanine or tryptophan. Fields, in order: V gene, CDR3 length, CDR3 protein.

TRBV5-1,14,CASSRQAVNSPLHF
TRBV5-1,13,CASSLGTFYGYTF
TRBV29-1,12,CSAAQGAGGYTF
TRBV11-2,15,CASSLDRGMTDTQYF
TRBV27,14,CASSSTGANSPLHF
TRBV5-4,14,CASSLGTDQETQYF
TRBV6-1,16,CASSEEPYRAKNIQYF
TRBV5-5,14,CASSLGGAAQTQYF
TRBV7-2,15,CASSPHGGGNYGYTF
TRBV7-9,12,CASSPGDQPQHF
TRBV10-3,13,CAISPDRAYGYTF
TRBV5-6,13,CASSLAGVGEQYF
TRBV19,17,CASSMSGGSFRDQPQHF
TRBV5-1,15,CASSLGTGTNYGYTF
TRBV30,11,CAWSVRRTQYF
TRBV2,13,CASSELEAVEQFF
TRBV6-2/TRBV6-3,16,CASSSPAARSYNEQFF
TRBV28,13,CASSGGQAYGYTF
TRBV20-1,14,CSASDGTPNQPQHF
TRBV19,14,CASSAEPLGDGYTF
TRBV28,17,CASSFLITGGGSYGYTF
TRBV2,13,CASSDRRGETQYF
TRBV6-6,16,CASSYSTAPTNEKLFF
TRBV2,15,CASTSGTSASYEQYF
TRBV18,14,CASSPGQGGTEAFF
TRBV2,14,CASVWTGGTYEQYF
TRBV29-1,17,CSVEARTAKNLNTEAFF
TRBV5-6,15,CASSLDQGASGEQFF
TRBV30,14,CAWSVWREGGEQFF
TRBV10-3,13,CAITGHLGEKLFF
TRBV7-6,13,CASSSGTGNTIYF
TRBV4-1,15,CASSQRERGRDTQYF
TRBV24-1,15,CATSDPGQGNYGYTF